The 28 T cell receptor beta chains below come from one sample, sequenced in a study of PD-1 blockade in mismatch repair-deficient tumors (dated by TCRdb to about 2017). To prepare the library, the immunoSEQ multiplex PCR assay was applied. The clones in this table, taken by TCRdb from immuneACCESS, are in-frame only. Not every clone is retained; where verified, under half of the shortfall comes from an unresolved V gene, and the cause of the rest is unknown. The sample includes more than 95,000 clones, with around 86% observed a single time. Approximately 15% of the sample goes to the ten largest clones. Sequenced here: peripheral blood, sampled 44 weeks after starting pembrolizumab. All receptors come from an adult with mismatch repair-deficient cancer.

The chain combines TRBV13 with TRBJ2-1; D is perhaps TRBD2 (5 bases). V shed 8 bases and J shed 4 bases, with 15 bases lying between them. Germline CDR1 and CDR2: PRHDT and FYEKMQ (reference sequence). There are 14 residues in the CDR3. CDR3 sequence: CASSRDILYNEQFF. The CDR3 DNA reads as TGTGCCAGCTCCCGGGATATTCTATACAATGAGCAGTTCTTC.

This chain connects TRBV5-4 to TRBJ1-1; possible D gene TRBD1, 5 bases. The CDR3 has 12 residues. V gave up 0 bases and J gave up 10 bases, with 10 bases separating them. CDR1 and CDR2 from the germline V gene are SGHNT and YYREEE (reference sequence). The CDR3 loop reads CASSLGGERAFF. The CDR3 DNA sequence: TGTGCCAGCAGCTTGGGGGGGGAAAGAGCTTTCTTT.

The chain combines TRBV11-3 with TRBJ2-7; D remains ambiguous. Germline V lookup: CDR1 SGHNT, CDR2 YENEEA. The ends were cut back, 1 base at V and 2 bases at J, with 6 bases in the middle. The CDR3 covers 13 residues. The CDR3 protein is CASSLGRTYEQYF. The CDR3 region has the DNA TGTGCCAGCAGCTTAGGACGGACCTACGAGCAGTACTTC.

The CDR3 is CASSPTASYEQYF. CDR3 DNA: TGTGCCAGCAGCCCGACAGCATCCTACGAGCAGTACTTC. The rearrangement joins TRBV7-3 to TRBJ2-7; possible D gene TRBD1, 5 bases. Germline CDR1 and CDR2: SGHTA and FQGTGA. This CDR3 is 13 amino acids long. V shed 5 bases and J shed 1 base, with 9 bases lying between them.

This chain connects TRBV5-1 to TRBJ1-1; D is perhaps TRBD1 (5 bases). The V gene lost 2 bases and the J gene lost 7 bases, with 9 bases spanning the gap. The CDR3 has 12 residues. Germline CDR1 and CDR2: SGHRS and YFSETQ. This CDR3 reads CASSFGAGEAFF. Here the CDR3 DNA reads TGCGCCAGCAGCTTCGGGGCGGGTGAAGCTTTCTTT.

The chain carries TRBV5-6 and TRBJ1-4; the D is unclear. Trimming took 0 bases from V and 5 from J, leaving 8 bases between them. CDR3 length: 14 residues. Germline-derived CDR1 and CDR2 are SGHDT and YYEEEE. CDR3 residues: CASSLDSLNEKLFF. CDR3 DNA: TGTGCCAGCAGCTTGGACAGCCTGAATGAAAAACTGTTTTTT. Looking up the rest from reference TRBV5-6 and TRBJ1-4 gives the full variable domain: DAGVTQSPTHLIKTRGQQVTLRCSPKSGHDTVSWYQQALGQGPQFIFQYYEEEERQRGNFPDRFSGHQFPNYSSELNVNALLLGDSALYLCASSLDSLNEKLFFGSGTQLSVL.

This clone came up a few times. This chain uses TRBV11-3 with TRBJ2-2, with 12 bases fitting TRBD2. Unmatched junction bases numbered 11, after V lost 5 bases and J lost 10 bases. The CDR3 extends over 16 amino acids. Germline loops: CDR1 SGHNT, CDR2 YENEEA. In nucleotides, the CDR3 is TGTGCCAGCAGCAAAAGACTAGCGGGAGTTCTCGAGGAGCTGTTTTTT. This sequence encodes CASSKRLAGVLEELFF.

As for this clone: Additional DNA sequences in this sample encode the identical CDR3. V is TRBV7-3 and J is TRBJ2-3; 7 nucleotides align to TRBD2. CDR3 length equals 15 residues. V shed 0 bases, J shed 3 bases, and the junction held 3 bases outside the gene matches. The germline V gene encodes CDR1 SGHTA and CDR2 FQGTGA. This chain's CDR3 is CASSLTRESTDTQYF. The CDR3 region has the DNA TGTGCCAGCAGCTTAACGCGGGAGAGTACAGATACGCAGTATTTT.

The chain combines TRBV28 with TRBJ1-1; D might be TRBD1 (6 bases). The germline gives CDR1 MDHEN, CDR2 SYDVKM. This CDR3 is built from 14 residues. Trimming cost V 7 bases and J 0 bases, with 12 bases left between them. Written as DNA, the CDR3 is TGTGCCAGCAACCCACAGGGAATGAACACTGAAGCTTTCTTT. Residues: CASNPQGMNTEAFF. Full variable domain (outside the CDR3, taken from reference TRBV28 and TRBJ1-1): DVKVTQSSRYLVKRTGEKVFLECVQDMDHENMFWYRQDPGLGLRLIYFSYDVKMKEKGDIPEGYSVSREKKERFSLILESASTNQTSMYLCASNPQGMNTEAFFGQGTRLTVV.

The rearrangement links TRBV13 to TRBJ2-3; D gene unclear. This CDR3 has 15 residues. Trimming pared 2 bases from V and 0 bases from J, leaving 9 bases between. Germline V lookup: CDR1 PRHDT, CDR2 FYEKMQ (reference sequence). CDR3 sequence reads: CASSLRQTSTDTQYF. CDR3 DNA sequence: TGTGCCAGCAGCTTAAGGCAGACTAGCACAGATACGCAGTATTTT.

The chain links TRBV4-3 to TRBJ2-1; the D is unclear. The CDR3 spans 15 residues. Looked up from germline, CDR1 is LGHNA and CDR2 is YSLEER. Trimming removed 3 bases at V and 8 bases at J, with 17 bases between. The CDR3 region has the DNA TGCGCCAGCAGCCAGGACCGCGCCTACCGCCATGAGCAGTTCTTC. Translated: CASSQDRAYRHEQFF.

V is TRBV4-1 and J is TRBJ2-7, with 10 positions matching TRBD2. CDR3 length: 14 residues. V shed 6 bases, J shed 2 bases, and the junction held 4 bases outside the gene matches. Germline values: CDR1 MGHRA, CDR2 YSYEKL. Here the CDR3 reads CASSLAGETYEQYF. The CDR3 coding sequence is TGCGCCAGCAGTCTAGCGGGAGAGACCTACGAGCAGTACTTC.

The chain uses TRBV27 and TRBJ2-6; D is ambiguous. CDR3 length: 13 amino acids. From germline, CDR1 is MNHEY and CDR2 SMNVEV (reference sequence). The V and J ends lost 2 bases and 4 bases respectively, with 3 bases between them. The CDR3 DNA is TGTGCCAGCAGTTTAACCGGGGCCAACGTCCTGACTTTC. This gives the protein CASSLTGANVLTF. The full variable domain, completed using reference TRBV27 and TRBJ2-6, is EAQVTQNPRYLITVTGKKLTVTCSQNMNHEYMSWYRQDPGLGLRQIYYSMNVEVTDKGDVPEGYKVSRKEKRNFPLILESPSPNQTSLYFCASSLTGANVLTFGAGSRLTVL.

Here the CDR3 reads CASSLGGGPGDEQFF. The DNA for the CDR3 is TGTGCCAGCAGCTTAGGGGGAGGGCCCGGTGATGAGCAGTTCTTC. The V gene is TRBV7-6, the J gene TRBJ2-1, with 7 bases matching TRBD2. Germline V gene sequence: CDR1 SGHVS, CDR2 FNYEAQ. The junction had 8 bases not matched to a gene; V was cut back by 1 base and J by 8 bases. CDR3 size: 15 residues.

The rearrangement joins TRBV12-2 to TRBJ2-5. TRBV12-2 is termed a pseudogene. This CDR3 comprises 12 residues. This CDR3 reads CAQGGPQETQYF. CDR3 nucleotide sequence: TGTGCCCAGGGGGGGCCCCAAGAGACCCAGTACTTC.

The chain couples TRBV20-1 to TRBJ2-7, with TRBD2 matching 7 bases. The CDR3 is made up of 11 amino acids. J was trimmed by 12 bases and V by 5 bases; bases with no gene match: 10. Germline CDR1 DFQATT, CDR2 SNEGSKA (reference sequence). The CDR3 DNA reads TGCAGTGCTCCGACTCCGAGCGGGACGTACTTC. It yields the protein CSAPTPSGTYF.

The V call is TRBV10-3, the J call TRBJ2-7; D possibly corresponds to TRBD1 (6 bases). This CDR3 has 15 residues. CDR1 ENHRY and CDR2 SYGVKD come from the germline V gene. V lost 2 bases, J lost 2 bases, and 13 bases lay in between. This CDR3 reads CAISEPGQRTYEQYF. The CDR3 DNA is TGTGCCATCAGTGAGCCGGGACAACGAACCTACGAGCAGTACTTC.

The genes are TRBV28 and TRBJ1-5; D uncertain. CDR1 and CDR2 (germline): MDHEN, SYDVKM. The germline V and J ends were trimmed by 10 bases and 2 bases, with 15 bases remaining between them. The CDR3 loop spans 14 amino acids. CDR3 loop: CATTEPLGNQPQHF. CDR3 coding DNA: TGTGCCACTACCGAACCCTTGGGCAATCAGCCCCAGCATTTT.

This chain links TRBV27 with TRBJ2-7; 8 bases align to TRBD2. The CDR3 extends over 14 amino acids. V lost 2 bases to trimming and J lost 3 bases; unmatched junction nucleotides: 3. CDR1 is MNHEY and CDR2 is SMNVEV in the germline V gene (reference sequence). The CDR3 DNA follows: TGTGCCAGCAGTTTACAAACTAGCGGCTACGAGCAGTACTTC. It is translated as CASSLQTSGYEQYF.

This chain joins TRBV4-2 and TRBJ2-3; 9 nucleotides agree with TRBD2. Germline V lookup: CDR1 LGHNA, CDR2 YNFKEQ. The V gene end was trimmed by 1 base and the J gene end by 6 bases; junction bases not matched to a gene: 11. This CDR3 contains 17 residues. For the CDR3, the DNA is TGTGCCAGCAGCCAAGCGCCTAGCGGGGAGCGTTTGGATACGCAGTATTTT. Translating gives CASSQAPSGERLDTQYF.

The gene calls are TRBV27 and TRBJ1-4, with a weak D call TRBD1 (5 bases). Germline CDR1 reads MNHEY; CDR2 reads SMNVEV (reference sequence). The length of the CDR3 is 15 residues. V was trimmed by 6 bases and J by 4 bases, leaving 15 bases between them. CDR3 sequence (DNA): TGTGCCAGCAGCACCTCCTCAGGGTATAATGAAAAACTGTTTTTT. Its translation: CASSTSSGYNEKLFF.

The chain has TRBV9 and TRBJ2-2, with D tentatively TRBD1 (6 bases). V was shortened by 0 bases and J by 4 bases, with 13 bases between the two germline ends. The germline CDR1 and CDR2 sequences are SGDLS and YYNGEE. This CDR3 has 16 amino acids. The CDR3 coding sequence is TGTGCCAGCAGCGTAGTTGGGGGCCGGGGCACCGGGGAGCTGTTTTTT. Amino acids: CASSVVGGRGTGELFF.

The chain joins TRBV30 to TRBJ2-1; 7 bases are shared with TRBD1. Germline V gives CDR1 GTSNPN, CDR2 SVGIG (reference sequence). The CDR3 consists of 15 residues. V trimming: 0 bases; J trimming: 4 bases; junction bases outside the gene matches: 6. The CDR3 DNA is TGTGCCTGGAGTGTACGAGGGGACAGATACAATGAGCAGTTCTTC. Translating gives CAWSVRGDRYNEQFF.

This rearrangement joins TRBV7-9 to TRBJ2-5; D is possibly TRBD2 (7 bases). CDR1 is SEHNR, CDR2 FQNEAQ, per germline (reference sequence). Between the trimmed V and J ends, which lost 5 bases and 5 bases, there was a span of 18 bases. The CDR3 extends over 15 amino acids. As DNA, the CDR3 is TGTGCCAGCAGCCCCCCCGGGGGGCGCCGGGAGACCCAGTACTTC. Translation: CASSPPGGRRETQYF.

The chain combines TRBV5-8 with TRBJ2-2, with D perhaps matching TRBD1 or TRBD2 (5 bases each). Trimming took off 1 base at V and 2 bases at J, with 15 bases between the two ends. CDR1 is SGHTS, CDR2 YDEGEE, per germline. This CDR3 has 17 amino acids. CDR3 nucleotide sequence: TGTGCCAGCAGCTTGCTGTGGGGACGGAGAAACACCGGGGAGCTGTTTTTT. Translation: CASSLLWGRRNTGELFF.

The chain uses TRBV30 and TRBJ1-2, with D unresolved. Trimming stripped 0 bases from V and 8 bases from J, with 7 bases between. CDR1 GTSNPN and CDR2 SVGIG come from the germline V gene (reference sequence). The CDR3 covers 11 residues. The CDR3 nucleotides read TGTGCCTGGAGTGTACGTCGCGGCTACACCTTC. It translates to CAWSVRRGYTF.

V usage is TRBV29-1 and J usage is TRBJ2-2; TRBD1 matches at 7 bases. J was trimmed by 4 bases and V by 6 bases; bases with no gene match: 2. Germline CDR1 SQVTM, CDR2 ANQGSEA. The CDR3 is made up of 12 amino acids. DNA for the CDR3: TGCAGCGTACAGGGGTCCACCGGGGAGCTGTTTTTT. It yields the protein CSVQGSTGELFF.

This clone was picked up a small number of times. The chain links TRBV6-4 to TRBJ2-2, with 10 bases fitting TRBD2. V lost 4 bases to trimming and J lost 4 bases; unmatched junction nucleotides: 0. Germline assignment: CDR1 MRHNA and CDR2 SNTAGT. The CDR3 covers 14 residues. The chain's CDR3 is CASSVAGGTGELFF. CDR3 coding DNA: TGTGCCAGCAGTGTAGCGGGAGGCACCGGGGAGCTGTTTTTT.